This TCR beta chain was recorded in a study of cytomegalovirus exposure and HLA in healthy donors. Whole-study context: Earlier, fewer than 130 million unique TCR beta sequences were recovered from about 200 million T cells by an analysis. An early release of data contained approximately 85 million unique TCRs, which came from HLA-typed donors.

For this clone: What it binds is unknown.

Primers included in the PCR were 60 Vbeta and 13 Jbeta primers. TCRdb's copy holds only in-frame clones and misses some; the assay was immunoSEQ multiplex PCR. The data contain 120,000 to 150,000 clones, 60% to 85% of them seen just once; the ten biggest clones take up less than 15%. Study observations and caveats: When analyzed later, a missense DCLRE1C variant was found to be linked to TCR beta V- and J-gene trimming. A later analysis revealed that TCR association rates differed between HLA loci, peaking at DRB1 and bottoming out at HLA-C.

The sequencing sample was made of PBMCs. This TCR came from a man aged 35-49 years in good health and CMV-seropositive.

The CDR3 protein is CASSLGRRYNEQFF. CDR3 in DNA: TGTGCCAGCAGCTTAGGCAGGAGGTACAATGAGCAGTTCTTC. J is TRBJ2-1 and V is TRBV11-3; TRBD2 might be the D (5 bases). V was trimmed by 1 base and J by 4 bases, leaving 8 bases between them. The germline CDR1 and CDR2 sequences are SGHNT and YENEEA. The CDR3 length is 14 residues.